Only a few counts were recorded for the clone carrying this T cell receptor (beta chain). These data come from a study of cytomegalovirus exposure and HLA in healthy donors. The overall study: Unique TCRs from HLA-typed donors, about 85 million of them, were held in an early data release.

Primers included in the PCR were 60 Vbeta and 13 Jbeta primers. The data were produced by immunoSEQ multiplex PCR, yet TCRdb's version contains in-frame clones alone and is incomplete. This table holds some 70,000 clones, 70% to 80% found once. Germline lookup yields CDR1 MNHEY and CDR2 SVGAGI. Losses at the gene ends were 5 bases for V and 8 bases for J; bases not matched to a gene: 11. The CDR3 length is 15 residues. The chain carries TRBV6-5 and TRBJ1-4, with 7 bases identical to TRBD1. The receptor was derived from a man in his fifties or sixties in good health and CMV-seronegative. The sample was PBMCs. The CDR3 region is CASSPDIGQAEKLFF. The DNA for the CDR3 is TGTGCCAGCAGTCCCGACATCGGACAGGCGGAAAAACTGTTTTTT.